These 29 T cell receptor beta chains share one sample of origin, sequenced in a study of T cell responses to AZD1222 COVID-19 vaccine. Data came from immunoSEQ multiplex PCR; TCRdb stores just in-frame clones and leaves some out. The top ten clones hold about 2.9% of a sample with 120,000 or so clones, approximately 86% of them seen once. The sample was peripheral blood, taken 28 days after the second AZD1222 dose. Source of these receptors: an adult who received the AZD1222 COVID-19 vaccine.

The chain joins TRBV4-3 to TRBJ1-6, with D possibly TRBD1 on 5 matching bases. This CDR3 region has 15 residues. Trimming removed 0 bases at V and 10 bases at J, with 13 bases between. CDR1 LGHNA and CDR2 YSLEER come from the germline V gene. The CDR3 DNA is TGCGCCAGCAGCCAAGAGGGGCGGCCTGGATCACCCCTCCACTTT. Amino acids: CASSQEGRPGSPLHF.

The chain employs TRBV3-1 (or the pseudogene TRBV3-2) and TRBJ1-2; the D gene is possibly TRBD1 (6 bases). The CDR3 contains 13 residues. V was pared by 4 bases and J by 6 bases, with 12 bases between. Germline CDR1 and CDR2: LGHDT and YNNKEL (reference sequence). CDR3 DNA sequence: TGTGCCAGCAGCCGTAAAGCAGGGGATGGCTACACCTTC. Translating it yields CASSRKAGDGYTF.

This clone was found a few times. The rearrangement uses TRBV28 and TRBJ1-5; D unclear. This CDR3 has 17 residues. Trimming removed 5 bases at V and 0 bases at J, with 17 bases between. Germline values: CDR1 MDHEN, CDR2 SYDVKM. The CDR3 here is CASSPWEMADSNQPQHF. The CDR3 bases are TGTGCCAGCAGTCCATGGGAGATGGCGGATAGCAATCAGCCCCAGCATTTT.

This clone showed up just once. V usage is TRBV19 and J usage is TRBJ1-2; a possible D gene is TRBD1 (6 bases). This CDR3 contains 14 residues. In germline, CDR1 is LNHDA, CDR2 SQIVND (reference sequence). V was clipped by 9 bases and J by 8 bases, with 22 bases between them. Here the CDR3 reads CASIPRAGASGYTF. The CDR3 nucleotides are TGTGCCAGCATTCCGAGGGCAGGGGCGTCGGGCTACACCTTC.

This chain connects TRBV7-2 to TRBJ2-3; D may be TRBD1 (5 bases). CDR1 and CDR2 from the germline V gene are SGHTA and FQGNSA. CDR3 length: 13 amino acids. Trimming removed 2 bases at V and 12 bases at J, with 15 bases between. Here the CDR3 reads CASSLNGDSDQYF. The CDR3 DNA reads as TGTGCCAGCAGCTTAAATGGTGACAGTGATCAGTATTTT.

The chain carries TRBV27 and TRBJ1-2; D remains ambiguous. Germline V gene data show CDR1 as MNHEY and CDR2 as SMNVEV (reference sequence). CDR3 length: 14 residues. Trimming left V 8 bases short and J 4 bases short, with 17 bases between. The CDR3, as DNA: TGTGCCAGCCATCCCTATAACAGCCCCTATGGCTACACCTTC. This codes for CASHPYNSPYGYTF.

The rearrangement uses TRBV19 and TRBJ1-5, with 8 bases matching TRBD1. Germline-derived CDR1 and CDR2 are LNHDA and SQIVND (reference sequence). The ends lost 3 bases at V and 0 bases at J; junction bases unmatched: 1. The CDR3 spans 15 residues. The chain's CDR3 is CASSIGQGSNQPQHF. In nucleotides, the CDR3 is TGTGCCAGTAGTATCGGACAGGGTAGCAATCAGCCCCAGCATTTT.

CDR3 nucleotide sequence: TGTGCCAGCAGCGTAGGGGAGGAACGGGACAGGCGGAACGAGCAGTACTTC. This gives the protein CASSVGEERDRRNEQYF. The chain is built from TRBV9 and TRBJ2-7, with 8 bases lining up with TRBD1. Germline values: CDR1 SGDLS, CDR2 YYNGEE. V gave up 0 bases and J gave up 5 bases; unmatched junction bases: 13. CDR3 size: 17 residues.

This chain connects TRBV6-6 to TRBJ2-2; D is uncertain. V gave up 5 bases and J gave up 6 bases, with 10 bases separating them. This CDR3 contains 13 residues. Germline V CDR1 and CDR2: MNHNY, SVGAGI (reference sequence). The CDR3 is CASSKSSAGELFF. Here the CDR3 DNA reads TGTGCCAGCAGTAAGTCATCGGCCGGGGAGCTGTTTTTT.

This clone was counted between two and nine times. The rearrangement joins TRBV6-5 to TRBJ1-1, with D hard to call. This CDR3 is built from 12 residues. The V end lost 4 bases, the J end lost 11 bases, and 14 bases lay between the germline ends. Germline CDR1 and CDR2: MNHEY and SVGAGI. This CDR3 reads CASSSPERRAFF. DNA for the CDR3: TGTGCCAGCAGTTCGCCCGAGCGTCGGGCTTTCTTT.

The CDR3 DNA reads TGTGCCAGCAGTTATATCGATACGCAGTATTTT. This encodes CASSYIDTQYF. The genes are TRBV6-5 and TRBJ2-3; no clear D gene. V lost 3 bases and J lost 6, with 4 bases in between. CDR1 and CDR2 (germline): MNHEY, SVGAGI. The CDR3 sequence is 11 residues long.

The CDR3 nucleotides read TGCGCCAGCAGCCCCTACTCAGGACAGGGTGGAACTGAAGCTTTCTTT. Protein: CASSPYSGQGGTEAFF. The V and J genes are TRBV5-1 and TRBJ1-1; TRBD1 agrees at 8 bases. The J segment lost 5 bases and the V segment lost 4 bases, leaving 13 bases of the junction unmatched. This CDR3 has 16 amino acids. CDR1 is SGHRS, CDR2 YFSETQ, per germline.

This chain links TRBV7-9 with TRBJ2-1, with D possibly being TRBD2 (5 bases). V lost 5 bases and J 12 bases, leaving 14 bases between the germline ends. Germline CDR1 reads SEHNR; CDR2 reads FQNEAQ (reference sequence). The CDR3 is 12 amino acids. The CDR3 is CASSPEDGRQFF. The CDR3 DNA follows: TGTGCCAGCAGCCCGGAGGATGGCCGGCAGTTCTTC.

V is TRBV5-1 and J is TRBJ2-5; TRBD2 matches at 8 bases. V lost 0 bases, J lost 0 bases, and 7 bases stayed unmatched. The V gene's germline CDR1 is SGHRS and CDR2 YFSETQ. There are 17 residues in the CDR3. CDR3 bases: TGCGCCAGCAGCTTGGGTAGGACTAGCAGGTACCAAGAGACCCAGTACTTC. Its translation is CASSLGRTSRYQETQYF.

This clone was counted once. The rearrangement links TRBV27 to TRBJ1-1, with 9 bases identical to TRBD1. There are 14 residues in the CDR3. The V and J ends lost 5 bases and 1 base, in that order; junction bases with no gene match: 2. Per the germline V gene, CDR1 is MNHEY and CDR2 is SMNVEV (reference sequence). The CDR3 coding sequence is TGTGCCAGCAGTGTACAGGGGGCGAACACTGAAGCTTTCTTT. Translating it yields CASSVQGANTEAFF.

CDR3 sequence: CSVDSGYEQYF. CDR3 sequence (DNA): TGCAGCGTTGATTCTGGCTACGAGCAGTACTTC. V is TRBV29-1 and J is TRBJ2-7; D is unresolved. Trimming pared 3 bases from V and 3 bases from J, leaving 6 bases between. The CDR3 runs to 11 residues. Germline loops: CDR1 SQVTM, CDR2 ANQGSEA.

This chain joins TRBV5-4 and TRBJ1-1; unclear D gene. Germline loops: CDR1 SGHNT, CDR2 YYREEE (reference sequence). The CDR3 length is 14 residues. Trimming cost V 2 bases and J 5 bases, with 13 bases left between them. The CDR3 nucleotides read TGTGCCAGCAGCTTCGGAGGGTCGGAGACTGAAGCTTTCTTT. Its translation: CASSFGGSETEAFF.

This chain links TRBV10-3 with TRBJ1-1; possibly TRBD1 for D (6 bases). V was pared by 6 bases and J by 1 base, with 9 bases between. This CDR3 spans 13 amino acids. Germline CDR1 ENHRY, CDR2 SYGVKD. The CDR3 region is CAIRGARNTEAFF. The CDR3 DNA follows: TGTGCCATCAGGGGGGCGAGGAACACTGAAGCTTTCTTT.

The CDR3 reads CASSLQGYNEQFF. The CDR3 DNA follows: TGTGCCAGCAGCTTACAGGGCTACAATGAGCAGTTCTTC. This rearrangement joins TRBV7-3 to TRBJ2-1; weak D call: TRBD1 (5 bases). Germline assignment: CDR1 SGHTA and CDR2 FQGTGA. CDR3 length: 13 residues. V lost 2 bases and J lost 3, with 5 bases in between.

The chain uses TRBV30 and TRBJ1-1, with D possibly being TRBD1 (5 bases). Trimming removed 2 bases from V and 8 bases from J, with 9 bases in between. Germline loops: CDR1 GTSNPN, CDR2 SVGIG (reference sequence). The CDR3 totals 11 residues. CDR3 coding DNA: TGTGCCTGGAGTACAGGTAGCGAAGCTTTCTTT. Residues: CAWSTGSEAFF.

A single count supports this clone. The genes are TRBV2 and TRBJ1-2; no firm D call. The germline V and J ends were trimmed by 8 bases and 4 bases, with 11 bases remaining between them. Germline loops: CDR1 SNHLY, CDR2 FYNNEI. This CDR3 has 12 amino acids. Written as DNA, the CDR3 is TGTGCCAGCTCTATTGGGGTCTATGGCTACACCTTC. This codes for CASSIGVYGYTF.

The rearrangement links TRBV18 to TRBJ2-1, with a weak D call TRBD2 (6 bases). Germline CDR1 KGHSH, CDR2 LQKENI. Trimming stripped 3 bases from V and 4 bases from J, with 16 bases between. This CDR3 contains 16 residues. As DNA, the CDR3 is TGTGCCAGCTCACCCACTACCGGGAGCCAATACAATGAGCAGTTCTTC. Its protein product is CASSPTTGSQYNEQFF.

This clone was detected only once. V and J are TRBV11-2 and TRBJ2-7; either TRBD1 or TRBD2 may supply D (6 bases each). Germline V gene lookup returns CDR1 SGHAT and CDR2 FQNNGV. The CDR3 covers 16 residues. V was trimmed by 5 bases and J by 1 base, leaving 18 bases between them. CDR3: CASSQGRLGFSYEQYF. The CDR3, as DNA: TGTGCCAGCAGCCAGGGGAGGTTGGGTTTTTCCTACGAGCAGTACTTC.

The chain carries TRBV12-3 or TRBV12-4 and TRBJ1-2; D gene unclear. This CDR3 has 12 residues. Deletions cut 3 bases from V and 4 bases from J, with 6 bases between. The CDR3 DNA is TGTGCCAGCAGTTTCAAGGGCTATGGCTACACCTTC. Its protein product is CASSFKGYGYTF.

This sequence joins TRBV6-2 or TRBV6-3 and TRBJ1-5; possible D gene TRBD1, 5 bases. With 5 bases removed from V and 5 bases from J, the gap between germline ends came to 7 bases. The CDR3 is 12 amino acids. CDR1 is MNHEY, CDR2 SVGEGT, per germline. This CDR3 reads CASSRGDQPQHF. In DNA form, the CDR3 reads TGTGCCAGCAGTAGAGGGGATCAGCCCCAGCATTTT.

The rearrangement links TRBV30 to TRBJ2-7; 8 positions match TRBD2. The CDR3 sequence is 13 residues long. Germline assignment: CDR1 GTSNPN and CDR2 SVGIG (reference sequence). The V segment lost 3 bases and the J segment 3 bases; nucleotides outside the gene matches: 4. The CDR3 DNA is TGTGCCTGGAGCGGGGGGGGAAACTACGAGCAGTACTTC. This gives the protein CAWSGGGNYEQYF.

The chain recombines TRBV7-2 with TRBJ1-6, with a tentative D call TRBD1 (5 bases). Per the germline V gene, CDR1 is SGHTA and CDR2 is FQGNSA. The ends were cut back, 4 bases at V and 5 bases at J, with 9 bases in the middle. The CDR3 is 14 residues long. The CDR3 loop reads CASSWGQNNSPLHF. The CDR3 DNA sequence: TGTGCCAGCAGCTGGGGCCAGAATAATTCACCCCTCCACTTT.

This clone is a singleton in its sample. The chain is built from TRBV7-2 and TRBJ2-3; 9 nucleotides agree with TRBD1. J lost 0 bases, V lost 5 bases, and 9 bases had no gene match. The CDR3 sequence is 17 residues long. Germline V gene lookup returns CDR1 SGHTA and CDR2 FQGNSA. CDR3 protein: CASSTTGGSPSTDTQYF. The CDR3, as DNA: TGTGCCAGCAGCACCACAGGGGGCTCGCCCAGCACAGATACGCAGTATTTT.

This chain links TRBV18 with TRBJ1-4; 8 bases are shared with TRBD1. The CDR3 runs 17 residues. The germline CDR1 and CDR2 sequences are KGHSH and LQKENI. V lost 3 bases, J lost 2 bases, and 8 bases stayed unmatched. This CDR3 reads CASSPGQGLSTNEKLFF. The DNA for the CDR3 is TGTGCCAGCTCACCTGGACAGGGCCTGTCCACTAATGAAAAACTGTTTTTT.